Each of the 8 T cell receptor beta chains below was sequenced from the same sample in a study of blood T cell repertoires in COVID-19. The data were produced by immunoSEQ multiplex PCR, yet TCRdb's version contains in-frame clones alone and is incomplete. The table has about 93,000 clones, almost 80% seen once. The source material was peripheral blood. These receptors were collected from a human donor in a cohort sampled during active COVID-19.

The rearrangement links TRBV20-1 to TRBJ1-1; weak D call: TRBD1 (5 bases). Trimming left V 7 bases short and J 2 bases short, with 8 bases between. The CDR3 covers 11 residues. Per germline, CDR1 DFQATT and CDR2 SNEGSKA (reference sequence). The CDR3 spells CSGQFNTEAFF. The CDR3 DNA reads TGCAGTGGACAGTTCAACACTGAAGCTTTCTTT.

This chain links TRBV2 with TRBJ2-5; no clear D gene. Trimming took off 5 bases at V and 6 bases at J, with 4 bases between the two ends. The CDR3 runs to 10 residues. Germline CDR1 and CDR2: SNHLY and FYNNEI. In nucleotides, the CDR3 is TGTGCCAGCAGTCAAAAGACCCAGTACTTC. Translating gives CASSQKTQYF.

The chain carries TRBV7-3 and TRBJ2-1, with D possibly TRBD2 on 6 matching bases. V was pared by 5 bases and J by 10 bases, with 21 bases between. Germline assignment: CDR1 SGHTA and CDR2 FQGTGA. This CDR3 region has 15 residues. The CDR3 sequence: CASSKSLTSFGEQFF. The CDR3 DNA reads as TGTGCCAGCAGCAAATCTCTGACTAGTTTCGGGGAGCAGTTCTTC.

This clone occurred a few times. The rearrangement links TRBV19 to TRBJ1-2; D might be TRBD1 (6 bases). CDR1 and CDR2 from the germline V gene are LNHDA and SQIVND (reference sequence). Trimming stripped 3 bases from V and 8 bases from J, with 25 bases between. The CDR3 runs to 17 residues. This chain's CDR3 is CASSMGQGFRFFHGYTF. Written as DNA, the CDR3 is TGTGCCAGTAGTATGGGGCAGGGGTTCAGGTTTTTCCACGGCTACACCTTC. Variable domain in full (rest from reference TRBV19 and TRBJ1-2): DGGITQSPKYLFRKEGQNVTLSCEQNLNHDAMYWYRQDPGQGLRLIYYSQIVNDFQKGDIAEGYSVSREKKESFPLTVTSAQKNPTAFYLCASSMGQGFRFFHGYTFGSGTRLTVV.

The chain employs TRBV11-2 and TRBJ2-5, with D possibly TRBD2 on 6 matching bases. CDR3 length equals 14 residues. Trimming stripped 5 bases from V and 5 bases from J, with 15 bases between. The germline gives CDR1 SGHAT, CDR2 FQNNGV. DNA of the CDR3: TGTGCCAGCAGCCCCCAGACTAGTCGGGAGACCCAGTACTTC. This codes for CASSPQTSRETQYF.

V is TRBV28 and J is TRBJ2-7, with 12 bases aligning to TRBD2. This CDR3 has 15 residues. From germline, CDR1 is MDHEN and CDR2 SYDVKM. The V segment lost 7 bases and the J segment 2 bases; nucleotides outside the gene matches: 6. Here the CDR3 reads CASTKTSGSTYEQYF. Here the CDR3 DNA reads TGTGCCAGCACCAAGACTAGCGGGAGCACCTACGAGCAGTACTTC.

The chain couples TRBV6-1 to TRBJ1-6, with a tentative D call TRBD1 (6 bases). Germline CDR1 and CDR2: MNHNS and SASEGT. The CDR3 extends over 16 amino acids. V lost 1 base and J 10 bases, leaving 17 bases between the germline ends. CDR3 sequence: CASSEDLDSARSPLHF. CDR3 nucleotide sequence: TGTGCCAGCAGTGAAGATCTGGACAGCGCGAGGTCACCCCTCCACTTT.

This clone showed up just a few times. The CDR3 coding sequence is TGTGCCAGCAGCCCACCGGGACTCCTCTACGAGCAGTACTTC. Translating gives CASSPPGLLYEQYF. This chain joins TRBV7-9 and TRBJ2-7; possible D gene TRBD2, 6 bases. Trimming left V 5 bases short and J 3 bases short, with 14 bases between. CDR3 size: 14 residues. Looked up from germline, CDR1 is SEHNR and CDR2 is FQNEAQ (reference sequence).